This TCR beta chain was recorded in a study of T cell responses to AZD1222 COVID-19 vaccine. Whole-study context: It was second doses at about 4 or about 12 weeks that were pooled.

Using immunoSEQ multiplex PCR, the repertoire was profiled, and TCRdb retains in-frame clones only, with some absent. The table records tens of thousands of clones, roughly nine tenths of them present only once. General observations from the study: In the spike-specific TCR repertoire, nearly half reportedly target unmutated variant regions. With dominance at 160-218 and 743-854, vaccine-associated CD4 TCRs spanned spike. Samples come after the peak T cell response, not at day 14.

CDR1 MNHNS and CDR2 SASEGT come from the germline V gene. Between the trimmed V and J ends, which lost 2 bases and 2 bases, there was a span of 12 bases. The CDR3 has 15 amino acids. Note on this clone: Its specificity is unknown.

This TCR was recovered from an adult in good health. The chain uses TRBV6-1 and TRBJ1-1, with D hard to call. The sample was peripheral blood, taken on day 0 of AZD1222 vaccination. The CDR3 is CASSELGVFNTEAFF. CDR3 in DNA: TGTGCCAGCAGTGAATTGGGAGTCTTCAACACTGAAGCTTTCTTT.